One and the same sample provided the 2 T cell receptor beta chains below, sequenced in a study of T cell repertoires in cytomegalovirus infection. Each CDR3 protein gets one entry after TCRdb re-called the reads with MiXCR. The profile shows 150,000 to 200,000 distinct CDR3 sequences, about an eighth of them singletons. The sequenced material came from PBMCs. The receptors derive from a human donor in good health (CMV status not recorded). Some clones in this sample may be carry-over from other donors' samples.

This clonotype was counted only a few times. The rearrangement uses TRBV3-1 and TRBJ1-4, with D possibly being TRBD1 (6 bases). V was shortened by 5 bases and J by 1 base, with 14 bases between the two germline ends. Germline lookup yields CDR1 LGHDT and CDR2 YNNKEL (reference sequence). This CDR3 contains 16 residues. The CDR3 coding sequence is TGTGCCAGCAGCAGAAGGACAGCGGGAACTAATGAAAAACTGTTTTTT. Its protein is CASSRRTAGTNEKLFF.

A single count supports this clonotype. The V and J genes are TRBV6-6 and TRBJ1-4; 7 positions agree with TRBD1. The CDR3 has 15 residues. V shed 0 bases, J shed 6 bases, and the junction held 4 bases outside the gene matches. The germline V gene encodes CDR1 MNHNY and CDR2 SVGAGI (reference sequence). CDR3 sequence (DNA): TGTGCCAGCAGTTACTCGAGCAGGGGGGATGAAAAACTGTTTTTT. It translates to CASSYSSRGDEKLFF.